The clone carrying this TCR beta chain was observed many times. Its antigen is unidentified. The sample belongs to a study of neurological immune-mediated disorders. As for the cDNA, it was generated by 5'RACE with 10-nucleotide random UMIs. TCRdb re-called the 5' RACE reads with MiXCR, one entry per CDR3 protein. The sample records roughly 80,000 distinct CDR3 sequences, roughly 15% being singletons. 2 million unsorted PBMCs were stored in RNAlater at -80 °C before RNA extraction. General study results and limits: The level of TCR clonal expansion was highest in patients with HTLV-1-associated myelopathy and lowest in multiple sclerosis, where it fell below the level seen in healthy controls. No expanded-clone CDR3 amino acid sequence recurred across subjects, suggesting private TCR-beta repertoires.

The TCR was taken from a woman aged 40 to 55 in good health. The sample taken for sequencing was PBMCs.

The CDR3 here is CASSPRDRGRGEQFF. In DNA form, the CDR3 reads TGTGCCAGCAGCCCCCGGGACAGGGGGCGAGGTGAGCAGTTCTTC. The V gene is TRBV3-1, the J gene TRBJ2-1; TRBD1 aligns across 12 bases. V lost 4 bases, J lost 9 bases, and 7 bases stayed unmatched. Germline values: CDR1 LGHDT, CDR2 YNNKEL (reference sequence). The length of the CDR3 is 15 residues.